This passage covers 32 T cell receptor beta chains from one sample sequenced in a study of blood T cells in healthy people across ages. Primed by a sample-barcoded 5' primer and a J-beta primer mix, a second PCR proceeded for about 7 to 11 cycles. TCRdb fed the 5' RACE reads into MiXCR, producing one record per CDR3 protein. The sample lists roughly 1 million distinct CDR3 sequences, 20% to 25% occurring once. This sample also appeared in a second study, on T cells of mothers and their children.

Specimen: blood. These receptors originate from a girl aged 2-9 years in good health.

The chain recombines TRBV4-1 with TRBJ1-1; D is possibly TRBD1 (6 bases). The CDR3 contains 14 residues. V dropped 3 bases and J dropped 3 bases, with 11 bases sitting between them. Germline loops: CDR1 MGHRA, CDR2 YSYEKL. CDR3 DNA sequence: TGCGCCAGCAGCCAGGGGGCGTACGACACTGAAGCTTTCTTT. It codes for CASSQGAYDTEAFF.

This clonotype was found a few times. The chain couples TRBV29-1 to TRBJ2-6, with D unclear. Per the germline V gene, CDR1 is SQVTM and CDR2 is ANQGSEA. V gave up 4 bases and J gave up 2 bases, with 6 bases separating them. This CDR3 is built from 13 residues. The CDR3 DNA reads TGCAGCGTTGTTCGGGCTGGGGCCAACGTCCTGACTTTC. Translated: CSVVRAGANVLTF.

This clonotype was seen a few times. The chain employs TRBV14 and TRBJ2-1; 8 positions agree with TRBD2. Per germline, CDR1 SGHDN and CDR2 FVKESK. The CDR3 is 22 amino acids. The ends lost 0 bases at V and 3 bases at J; junction bases unmatched: 22. This chain's CDR3 is CASSQDGKTGLEWFVFYNEQFF. The CDR3 DNA reads TGTGCCAGCAGCCAAGATGGTAAAACGGGACTAGAGTGGTTCGTGTTCTACAATGAGCAGTTCTTC.

In this sample, this clonotype turned up once. The V and J genes are TRBV4-3 and TRBJ1-2, with 10 bases lining up with TRBD1. Germline V gives CDR1 LGHNA, CDR2 YSLEER. The CDR3 runs 17 residues. After removal of 4 bases from V and 4 bases from J, the junction contained 12 bases not matched to a gene. The CDR3 loop is CASSPRDRGPPLYGYTF. The CDR3 DNA sequence: TGCGCCAGCAGCCCCCGGGACAGGGGCCCCCCTCTCTATGGCTACACCTTC.

The chain has TRBV12-3 or TRBV12-4 and TRBJ1-1; 7 positions match TRBD1. CDR3 length: 15 residues. Trimming at V came to 5 bases and at J to 4 bases, leaving 10 bases not matched to a gene. Here the CDR3 reads CASSLRTGIRTEAFF. CDR3 bases: TGTGCCAGCAGTCTCCGGACAGGTATTCGCACTGAAGCTTTCTTT.

This chain links TRBV12-3 or TRBV12-4 with TRBJ1-5, with D perhaps TRBD1 (6 bases). Trimming took off 3 bases at V and 0 bases at J, with 15 bases between the two ends. There are 17 residues in the CDR3. CDR3 loop: CASSFRQAPHSNQPQHF. As DNA, the CDR3 is TGTGCCAGCAGTTTTAGACAGGCTCCTCATAGCAATCAGCCCCAGCATTTT.

The chain has TRBV7-9 and TRBJ2-6; D unresolved. CDR3 length: 18 amino acids. Germline V lookup: CDR1 SEHNR, CDR2 FQNEAQ (reference sequence). V was clipped by 2 bases and J by 0 bases, with 14 bases between them. In nucleotides, the CDR3 is TGTGCCAGCAGCTTAATCACTACGAAGAGCTCTGGGGCCAACGTCCTGACTTTC. This sequence encodes CASSLITTKSSGANVLTF.

This clonotype was counted a few times. This chain uses TRBV29-1 with TRBJ2-1; the match to TRBD2 covers 8 bases. CDR1 is SQVTM, CDR2 ANQGSEA, per germline. Losses at the gene ends were 4 bases for V and 5 bases for J; bases not matched to a gene: 22. The CDR3 is 19 amino acids. CDR3 loop: CSVVVGAFGRVSRNNEQFF. CDR3 DNA sequence: TGCAGCGTTGTCGTGGGTGCGTTCGGGAGGGTCAGTCGGAACAATGAGCAGTTCTTC.

The genes are TRBV29-1 and TRBJ2-2; the D is unclear. The germline gives CDR1 SQVTM, CDR2 ANQGSEA. The CDR3 has 12 amino acids. Trimming left V 6 bases short and J 5 bases short, with 10 bases between. CDR3 nucleotide sequence: TGCAGCGTGGCGGTAGAAACCGGGGAGCTGTTTTTT. It translates to CSVAVETGELFF.

The chain uses TRBV29-1 and TRBJ1-3; D may be TRBD1 (5 bases). Trimming removed 5 bases from V and 0 bases from J, with 11 bases in between. The germline gives CDR1 SQVTM, CDR2 ANQGSEA. The CDR3 runs 14 residues. CDR3 in amino acids: CSVTQAYSGNTIYF. Here the CDR3 DNA reads TGCAGCGTTACACAGGCGTACTCTGGAAACACCATATATTTT.

The V call is TRBV28, the J call TRBJ2-2; 12 bases match TRBD2. J gave up 3 bases and V 8 bases, and 13 bases lay outside the gene matches. This CDR3 comprises 18 residues. In germline, CDR1 is MDHEN, CDR2 SYDVKM. The CDR3 loop is CASGSPGLAGRHTGELFF. CDR3 in DNA: TGTGCCAGCGGTTCTCCCGGACTAGCGGGAAGGCACACCGGGGAGCTGTTTTTT. Full variable domain (remainder filled in from reference TRBV28 and TRBJ2-2): DVKVTQSSRYLVKRTGEKVFLECVQDMDHENMFWYRQDPGLGLRLIYFSYDVKMKEKGDIPEGYSVSREKKERFSLILESASTNQTSMYLCASGSPGLAGRHTGELFFGEGSRLTVL.

V is TRBV7-8 and J is TRBJ2-3; TRBD1 might be the D (7 bases). The CDR3 consists of 13 residues. Trimming removed 10 bases from V and 6 bases from J, with 17 bases in between. CDR1 is SGHVS, CDR2 FQNEAQ, per germline. CDR3 in DNA: TGTGCCACCGGGCAGGGGGGAGTGGATACGCAGTATTTT. Amino acids: CATGQGGVDTQYF.

This chain connects TRBV7-2 to TRBJ1-1, with D hard to call. V lost 1 base to trimming and J lost 2 bases, with 11 bases between them. The length of the CDR3 is 15 residues. Per germline, CDR1 SGHTA and CDR2 FQGNSA. The CDR3: CASSLGRRLNTEAFF. CDR3 DNA: TGTGCCAGCAGCTTAGGTAGACGGCTAAACACTGAAGCTTTCTTT.

This clonotype was seen many times. Germline and junction disagree at one end, which may indicate a read error. V usage is TRBV12-3 or TRBV12-4 and J usage is TRBJ2-7, with 10 bases identical to TRBD2. The CDR3 spans 13 residues. CDR3 bases: TGTGCCAGCAGCTTAGCGGGAGGTCGCGAGCAGTACTTC. Protein product: CASSLAGGREQYF.

The V call is TRBV9, the J call TRBJ2-6; 8 bases align to TRBD1. With V trimmed by 3 bases and J by 0 bases, 2 bases remained unmatched. The CDR3 length is 16 residues. Germline V gives CDR1 SGDLS, CDR2 YYNGEE. The CDR3 sequence: CASSGDRHSGANVLTF. The CDR3 coding sequence is TGTGCCAGCAGCGGGGACAGGCACTCTGGGGCCAACGTCCTGACTTTC. Using reference TRBV9 and TRBJ2-6 for the parts outside the CDR3, the full variable domain is DSGVTQTPKHLITATGQRVTLRCSPRSGDLSVYWYQQSLDQGLQFLIQYYNGEERAKGNILERFSAQQFPDLHSELNLSSLELGDSALYFCASSGDRHSGANVLTFGAGSRLTVL.

This clonotype was detected a few times. CDR3 sequence (DNA): TGCGCCAGCAGCCAAGATGGGGTGGGAAAGATCTACAATGAGCAGTTCTTC. This codes for CASSQDGVGKIYNEQFF. The chain couples TRBV4-1 to TRBJ2-1; D gene ambiguous. Germline-derived CDR1 and CDR2 are MGHRA and YSYEKL. Trimming took 0 bases from V and 3 from J, leaving 15 bases between them. CDR3 length: 17 amino acids.

The chain is built from TRBV20-1 and TRBJ2-5; D unclear. CDR1 DFQATT and CDR2 SNEGSKA come from the germline V gene (reference sequence). V was cut by 4 bases and J by 0 bases, with 9 bases left in between. The CDR3 is made up of 13 amino acids. The CDR3 here is CSAIGPHQETQYF. The CDR3 DNA reads TGCAGTGCTATAGGGCCGCACCAAGAGACCCAGTACTTC.

This clonotype has more than one count but fewer than ten. The CDR3 DNA sequence: TGTGCCAGCAGCTTGTCCCTAACAGTTCAAGAGACCCAGTACTTC. The encoded protein is CASSLSLTVQETQYF. The gene calls are TRBV7-9 and TRBJ2-5; D uncertain. V was trimmed by 3 bases and J by 2 bases, leaving 13 bases between them. The CDR3 runs to 15 residues. In germline, CDR1 is SEHNR, CDR2 FQNEAQ (reference sequence). Based on the CDR3 plus reference TRBV7-9 and TRBJ2-5, the full variable domain is DTGVSQNPRHKITKRGQNVTFRCDPISEHNRLYWYRQTLGQGPEFLTYFQNEAQLEKSRLLSDRFSAERPKGSFSTLEIQRTEQGDSAMYLCASSLSLTVQETQYFGPGTRLLVL.

The gene calls are TRBV20-1 and TRBJ2-5; D is uncertain. The CDR3 is made up of 12 amino acids. Germline CDR1 is DFQATT and CDR2 is SNEGSKA (reference sequence). CDR3 amino acids: CSPGRPSETQYF. For the CDR3, the DNA is TGCAGCCCCGGCAGGCCGAGCGAGACCCAGTACTTC.

The rearrangement joins TRBV5-1 to TRBJ2-1, with D possibly matching TRBD2 (6 bases). Trimming removed 3 bases from V and 5 bases from J, with 15 bases in between. Germline V gene data show CDR1 as SGHRS and CDR2 as YFSETQ. This CDR3 has 15 residues. The CDR3 nucleotides read TGCGCCAGCAGCTGGGGAGGTAGACAAGACAATGAGCAGTTCTTC. Amino acid sequence: CASSWGGRQDNEQFF.

As regards this clonotype: One end of the junction is discordant with germline, which a read error may explain. The DNA for the CDR3 is TGTGCCAGCAGACCGACACCGGGACTAGACTCCCACGAGCAGTACTTC. It specifies CASRPTPGLDSHEQYF. The chain uses TRBV6-2 or TRBV6-3 and TRBJ2-7; 8 nucleotides match TRBD2. Germline CDR1 reads MNHEY; CDR2 reads SVGEGT. The CDR3 loop spans 16 amino acids.

The CDR3 DNA follows: TGTGCCAGCAGTGAAATAGGACAGCACCTTTCCTACGAGCAGTACTTC. Encoded protein: CASSEIGQHLSYEQYF. The chain employs TRBV6-1 and TRBJ2-7; maybe TRBD1 (6 bases). The CDR3 is made up of 16 amino acids. Trimming cost V 2 bases and J 1 base, with 15 bases left between them. In germline, CDR1 is MNHNS, CDR2 SASEGT.

This clonotype has a count of ten or more. J is TRBJ1-2 and V is TRBV6-5, with D unclear. V lost 6 bases and J 0 bases, leaving 8 bases between the germline ends. Germline assignment: CDR1 MNHEY and CDR2 SVGAGI. The CDR3 runs to 13 residues. The DNA for the CDR3 is TGTGCCAGCAGCTTACAGTCTAACTATGGCTACACCTTC. It encodes CASSLQSNYGYTF.

This clonotype was seen more than once but under ten times. CDR3 sequence reads: CASSLEGSYAHEQFF. CDR3 nucleotide sequence: TGTGCCAGCAGCTTAGAAGGGTCCTACGCCCATGAGCAGTTCTTC. The gene calls are TRBV7-2 and TRBJ2-1; D uncertain. CDR1 and CDR2 (germline): SGHTA, FQGNSA. Trimming stripped 1 base from V and 8 bases from J, with 15 bases between. This CDR3 comprises 15 residues.

About this clonotype: One end of the junction fails to match germline, which may point to a read error. The rearrangement joins TRBV11-2 to TRBJ1-5; TRBD1 agrees at 10 bases. The CDR3 loop spans 17 amino acids. Germline CDR1 is SGHAT and CDR2 is FQNNGV. The CDR3 DNA reads as TGTGCCGGCAGCTTGGGACAGGGGCTTATGGGCAATCAGCCCCAGCATTTT. It codes for CAGSLGQGLMGNQPQHF.

The sample holds a few counts of this clonotype. V usage is TRBV12-3 or TRBV12-4 and J usage is TRBJ1-4; D unclear. With 3 bases removed from V and 3 bases from J, the gap between germline ends came to 5 bases. The CDR3 has 13 amino acids. Here the CDR3 reads CASSFTPNEKLFF. CDR3 coding DNA: TGTGCCAGCAGTTTCACACCTAATGAAAAACTGTTTTTT.

This clonotype has only a few counts. CDR3 in amino acids: CASSQVSSGSVGQETQYF. In DNA, the CDR3 is TGCGCCAGCAGCCAGGTGTCTAGCGGGAGTGTGGGCCAAGAGACCCAGTACTTC. The genes are TRBV4-1 and TRBJ2-5; 10 bases are shared with TRBD2. CDR1 is MGHRA, CDR2 YSYEKL, per germline. The CDR3 totals 18 residues. V was clipped by 3 bases and J by 1 base; unmatched bases: 11.

This clonotype was observed a few times. This chain joins TRBV12-5 and TRBJ2-5, with 8 nucleotides matching TRBD2. The J call may be faulty, since TRBJ2-1 better matches the DNA end. Germline V gene lookup returns CDR1 LGHNT and CDR2 FRNRAP. The length of the CDR3 is 16 residues. CDR3 sequence: CASGLNAGTSGNEQFF. The CDR3 nucleotides are TGTGCTAGTGGTTTGAACGCCGGGACTAGTGGGAATGAGCAGTTCTTC.

The table lists this clonotype with a few counts. The V call is TRBV28, the J call TRBJ1-2; weak D call: TRBD1 (5 bases). Germline loops: CDR1 MDHEN, CDR2 SYDVKM. This CDR3 contains 14 residues. Trimming shortened V by 6 bases and J by 5 bases, and 16 bases separated the two germline ends. Here the CDR3 reads CASRLPQGRYGYTF. In nucleotides, the CDR3 is TGTGCCAGCAGACTACCCCAGGGCCGTTATGGCTACACCTTC.

This clonotype was detected only a few times. The V gene is TRBV29-1, the J gene TRBJ2-1, with D perhaps assigned TRBD1 or TRBD2 (6 bases each). This CDR3 is built from 14 residues. Germline values: CDR1 SQVTM, CDR2 ANQGSEA. The V end was cut by 1 base, the J end by 9 bases, with 16 bases between. Here the CDR3 DNA reads TGCAGCGTTGAAGGCACCAGGGGAGGAGGTGAGCAGTTCTTC. Translating gives CSVEGTRGGGEQFF.

This clonotype was seen more than once but under ten times. The rearrangement joins TRBV12-3 or TRBV12-4 to TRBJ1-3; D is undetermined. Trimming stripped 5 bases from V and 0 bases from J, with 11 bases between. This CDR3 has 15 residues. CDR3 protein: CASSRSGVSGNTIYF. The CDR3 nucleotides read TGTGCCAGCAGTCGGAGCGGGGTCTCTGGAAACACCATATATTTT.

The V and J genes are TRBV7-6 and TRBJ2-3; TRBD2 matches 11 bases. V lost 1 base to trimming and J lost 2 bases; unmatched junction nucleotides: 8. Germline values: CDR1 SGHVS, CDR2 FNYEAQ. There are 18 residues in the CDR3. This chain's CDR3 is CASSLGWGTSGVTDTQYF. The CDR3 nucleotides read TGTGCCAGCAGCTTAGGTTGGGGGACTAGCGGAGTCACAGATACGCAGTATTTT.